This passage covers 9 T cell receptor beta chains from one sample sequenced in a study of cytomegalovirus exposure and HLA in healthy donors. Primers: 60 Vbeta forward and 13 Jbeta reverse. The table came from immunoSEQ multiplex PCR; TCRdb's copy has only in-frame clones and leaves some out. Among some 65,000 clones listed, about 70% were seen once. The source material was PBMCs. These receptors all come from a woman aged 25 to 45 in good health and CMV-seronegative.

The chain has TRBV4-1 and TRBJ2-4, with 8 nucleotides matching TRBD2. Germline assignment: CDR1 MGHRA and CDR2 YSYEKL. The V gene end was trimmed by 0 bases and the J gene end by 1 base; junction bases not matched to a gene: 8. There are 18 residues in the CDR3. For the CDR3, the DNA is TGCGCCAGCAGCCAAGAAAGGGCCGGCGGGGGGGCCAAAAACATTCAGTACTTC. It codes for CASSQERAGGGAKNIQYF.

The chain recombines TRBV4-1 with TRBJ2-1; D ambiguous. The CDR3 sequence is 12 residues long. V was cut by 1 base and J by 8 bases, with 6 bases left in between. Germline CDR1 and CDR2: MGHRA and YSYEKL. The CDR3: CASSQGSDEQFF. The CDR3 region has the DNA TGCGCCAGCAGCCAAGGAAGCGATGAGCAGTTCTTC.

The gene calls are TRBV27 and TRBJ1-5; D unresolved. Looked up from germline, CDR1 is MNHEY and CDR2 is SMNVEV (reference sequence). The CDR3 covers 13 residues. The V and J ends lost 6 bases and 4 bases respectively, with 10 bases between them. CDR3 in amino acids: CASSTQKNQPQHF. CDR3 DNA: TGTGCCAGCAGCACCCAGAAGAATCAGCCCCAGCATTTT.

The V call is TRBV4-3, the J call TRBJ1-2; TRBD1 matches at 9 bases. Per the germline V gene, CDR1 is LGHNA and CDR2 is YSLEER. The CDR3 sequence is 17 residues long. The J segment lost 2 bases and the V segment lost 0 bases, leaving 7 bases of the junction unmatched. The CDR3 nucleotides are TGCGCCAGCAGCCAAGATCTGTTAGACAGGGGGAACTATGGCTACACCTTC. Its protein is CASSQDLLDRGNYGYTF.

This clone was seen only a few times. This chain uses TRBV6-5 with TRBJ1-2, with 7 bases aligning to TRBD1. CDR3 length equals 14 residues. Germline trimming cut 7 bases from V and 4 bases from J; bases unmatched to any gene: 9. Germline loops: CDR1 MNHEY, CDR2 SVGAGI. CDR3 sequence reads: CASTPTGLFYGYTF. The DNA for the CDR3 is TGTGCCAGCACTCCGACAGGGTTGTTCTATGGCTACACCTTC.

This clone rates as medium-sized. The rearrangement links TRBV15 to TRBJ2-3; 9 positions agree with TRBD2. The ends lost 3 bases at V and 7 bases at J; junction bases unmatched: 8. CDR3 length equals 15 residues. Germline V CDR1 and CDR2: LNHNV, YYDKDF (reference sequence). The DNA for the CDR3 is TGTGCCACCAGCAGCCGGGGGACTAGCCCCCATACGCAGTATTTT. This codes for CATSSRGTSPHTQYF.

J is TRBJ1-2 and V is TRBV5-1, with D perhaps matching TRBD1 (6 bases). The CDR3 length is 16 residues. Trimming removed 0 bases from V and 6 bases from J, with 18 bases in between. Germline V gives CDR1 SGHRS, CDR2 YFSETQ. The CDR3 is CASSLGVYQGNHGYTF. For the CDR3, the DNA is TGCGCCAGCAGCTTGGGAGTTTATCAGGGGAATCATGGCTACACCTTC.

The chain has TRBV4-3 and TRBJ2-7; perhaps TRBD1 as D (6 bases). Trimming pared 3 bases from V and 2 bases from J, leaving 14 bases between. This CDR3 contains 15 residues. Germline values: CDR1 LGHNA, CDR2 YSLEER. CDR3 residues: CASSQSRGSTYEQYF. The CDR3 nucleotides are TGCGCCAGCAGCCAGAGCAGGGGCTCTACCTACGAGCAGTACTTC.

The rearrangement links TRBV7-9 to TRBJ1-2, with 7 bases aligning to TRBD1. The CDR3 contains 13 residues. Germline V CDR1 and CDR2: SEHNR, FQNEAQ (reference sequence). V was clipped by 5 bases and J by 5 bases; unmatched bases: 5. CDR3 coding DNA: TGTGCCAGCAGCGACAGGGCGGAGTATGGCTACACCTTC. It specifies CASSDRAEYGYTF. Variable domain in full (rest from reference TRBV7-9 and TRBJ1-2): DTGVSQNPRHKITKRGQNVTFRCDPISEHNRLYWYRQTLGQGPEFLTYFQNEAQLEKSRLLSDRFSAERPKGSFSTLEIQRTEQGDSAMYLCASSDRAEYGYTFGSGTRLTVV.